Following are 23 T cell receptor beta chains from one sample sequenced in a study of low-dose radiotherapy and immunotherapy resistance in tumors (dated 2022 in TCRdb). TCRdb shows the sequencer as Illumina HiSeq 2500. First-strand cDNA was synthesized with Superscript III and a set of TRAV- and TRBV-specific primers, covering both TCRalpha and TCRbeta chains. An approximately 18-cycle PCR with Phusion amplified the TCRs, pairing a constant-region primer with the adapter that was attached to the V primers. Through fastp at Q25 and MiXCR, TCRdb rebuilt clones from the public reads, retaining in-frame beta chains. A single entry per CDR3 protein holds the most common genes and DNA from its merged rows. A total of tens of thousands of distinct CDR3 sequences appear in this sample, roughly a sixth of them only once. The ten largest clones add up to 2.8% of the sample. Read against the paper, the sample's time point label means: before trial treatment.

Sample: PBMCs, taken before treatment. The source is a male donor with prostate cancer.

This clonotype showed up many times. The chain combines TRBV7-9 with TRBJ2-1, with unresolved D. Between the trimmed V and J ends, which lost 5 bases and 5 bases, there was a span of 10 bases. The V gene's germline CDR1 is SEHNR and CDR2 FQNEAQ (reference sequence). This CDR3 is 13 amino acids long. CDR3 in amino acids: CASSLHSNNEQFF. The CDR3 DNA sequence: TGTGCCAGCAGCCTACATTCGAACAATGAGCAGTTCTTC. The variable domain in full, completed from reference TRBV7-9 and TRBJ2-1, reads DTGVSQNPRHKITKRGQNVTFRCDPISEHNRLYWYRQTLGQGPEFLTYFQNEAQLEKSRLLSDRFSAERPKGSFSTLEIQRTEQGDSAMYLCASSLHSNNEQFFGPGTRLTVL.

With respect to this clonotype: One end of the junction varies from germline; a read error may be responsible. The chain has TRBV24-1 and TRBJ2-2, with D perhaps TRBD2 (6 bases). Germline V gene lookup returns CDR1 KGHDR and CDR2 SFDVKD. The CDR3 covers 15 residues. This CDR3 is CATSAPGGNPGELFF. The CDR3 nucleotides are TGTGCCACCAGCGCTCCGGGCGGGAACCCCGGGGAGCTGTTTTTT.

This clonotype was observed at least ten times. The chain uses TRBV5-1 and TRBJ2-3, with TRBD2 matching over 9 bases. CDR3 length: 15 residues. Germline V gene sequence: CDR1 SGHRS, CDR2 YFSETQ. The ends lost 4 bases at V and 2 bases at J; junction bases unmatched: 5. CDR3 residues: CASSHSGGYTDTQYF. Written as DNA, the CDR3 is TGCGCCAGCAGCCATAGCGGGGGATACACAGATACGCAGTATTTT.

Relative to its sample, this clonotype is medium-sized. The rearrangement uses TRBV6-5 and TRBJ1-1; D possibly corresponds to TRBD1 (5 bases). The V end was cut by 0 bases, the J end by 10 bases, with 15 bases between. The germline gives CDR1 MNHEY, CDR2 SVGAGI. This CDR3 has 14 residues. The CDR3 DNA reads as TGTGCCAGCAGTTACTCGAATGACCGGAGGGGAGCTTTCTTT. Residues: CASSYSNDRRGAFF.

This clonotype was counted at least ten times. This chain links TRBV29-1 with TRBJ1-5, with a weak D call TRBD1 (6 bases). This CDR3 comprises 14 residues. The V and J ends lost 6 bases and 0 bases respectively, with 12 bases between them. Per germline, CDR1 SQVTM and CDR2 ANQGSEA. CDR3: CSVGQQNSNQPQHF. CDR3 nucleotides: TGCAGCGTCGGACAGCAGAATAGCAATCAGCCCCAGCATTTT.

The rearrangement links TRBV28 to TRBJ2-7, with no clear D. This CDR3 region has 13 residues. The germline V and J ends were trimmed by 2 bases and 7 bases, with 12 bases remaining between them. CDR1 and CDR2 (germline): MDHEN, SYDVKM. The DNA for the CDR3 is TGTGCCAGCAGTTTAGGTCACCTTATGGAGCAGTACTTC. It codes for CASSLGHLMEQYF.

The CDR3 DNA sequence: TGCGCCAGCAGTGAGTCAGGGGTCGGCGGGGAGCTGTTTTTT. It is translated as CASSESGVGGELFF. The gene calls are TRBV10-2 and TRBJ2-2; D might be TRBD1 (5 bases). V lost 0 bases and J lost 7, with 9 bases in between. The CDR3 consists of 14 residues. Germline V gives CDR1 WSHSY, CDR2 SAAADI.

Many counts were recorded for this clonotype. The rearrangement links TRBV15 to TRBJ2-4; unclear D gene. This CDR3 has 16 amino acids. The V and J ends lost 3 bases and 3 bases respectively, with 15 bases between them. In germline, CDR1 is LNHNV, CDR2 YYDKDF (reference sequence). Here the CDR3 DNA reads TGTGCCACCAGCAGCCCCCGGGCAGGTGGCAAAAACATTCAGTACTTC. Protein product: CATSSPRAGGKNIQYF.

This clonotype has a count of ten or more. J is TRBJ2-3 and V is TRBV29-1; D is unclear. Germline V gene lookup returns CDR1 SQVTM and CDR2 ANQGSEA. With 6 bases removed from V and 2 bases from J, the gap between germline ends came to 12 bases. The CDR3 sequence is 13 residues long. CDR3 amino acids: CSVGSPLTDTQYF. The CDR3, as DNA: TGCAGCGTCGGTAGCCCTCTCACAGATACGCAGTATTTT.

Points on this clonotype: With only one base between it and a far larger clone, this is likely a read error. The rearrangement joins TRBV6-8 to TRBJ2-5; TRBD2 matches 7 bases. Germline loops: CDR1 MNHGY, CDR2 SAAAGT. The junction had 11 bases not matched to a gene; V was cut back by 5 bases and J by 5 bases. This CDR3 has 15 amino acids. The CDR3 nucleotides are TGTGCCAGCAGTGAACTAGTGGGGGGGTTGGAGACCCAGTACTTC. It codes for CASSELVGGLETQYF.

The chain uses TRBV2 and TRBJ2-1, with TRBD1 identical over 8 bases. Unmatched junction bases numbered 4, after V lost 4 bases and J lost 8 bases. Germline V gene lookup returns CDR1 SNHLY and CDR2 FYNNEI. The CDR3 has 13 amino acids. CDR3 nucleotides: TGTGCCAGCAGTGCGGGACAGGCGCATGAGCAGTTCTTC. Translation: CASSAGQAHEQFF. Full variable domain (remainder filled in from reference TRBV2 and TRBJ2-1): EPEVTQTPSHQVTQMGQEVILRCVPISNHLYFYWYRQILGQKVEFLVSFYNNEISEKSEIFDDQFSVERPDGSNFTLKIRSTKLEDSAMYFCASSAGQAHEQFFGPGTRLTVL.

This clonotype was seen at least ten times. The chain employs TRBV20-1 and TRBJ2-7; 8 nucleotides align to TRBD1. The junction had 11 bases not matched to a gene; V was cut back by 4 bases and J by 6 bases. This CDR3 comprises 14 residues. Germline CDR1 DFQATT, CDR2 SNEGSKA (reference sequence). The CDR3 DNA follows: TGCAGTGCTAAGGACGGGCAGGGGGCGCCCGAGCAGTACTTC. Protein product: CSAKDGQGAPEQYF.

This clonotype came up many times. V gene TRBV11-2 combines with J gene TRBJ2-5; no definite D call. V was clipped by 6 bases and J by 5 bases, with 10 bases between them. Germline V CDR1 and CDR2: SGHAT, FQNNGV. This CDR3 comprises 12 residues. In DNA form, the CDR3 reads TGTGCCAGCAGTCCGTCTCGGGAGACCCAGTACTTC. Encoded protein: CASSPSRETQYF.

This clonotype was seen more than once but under ten times. The CDR3 nucleotides read TGTGCCAGCAGCTTCGACAGAAATATGAACACTGAAGCTTTCTTT. It specifies CASSFDRNMNTEAFF. The rearrangement links TRBV5-5 to TRBJ1-1, with D perhaps TRBD1 (5 bases). Germline CDR1 reads SGHKS; CDR2 reads YYEKEE (reference sequence). Trimming stripped 2 bases from V and 0 bases from J, with 11 bases between. The CDR3 loop spans 15 amino acids.

This clonotype showed up many times. The chain has TRBV6-6 and TRBJ1-4; a possible D gene is TRBD1 (6 bases). Germline V gene data show CDR1 as MNHNY and CDR2 as SVGAGI (reference sequence). The CDR3 spans 12 residues. Trimming pared 7 bases from V and 12 bases from J, leaving 15 bases between. CDR3 nucleotides: TGTGCCAGCAATTTACAGGGAGGTGAACTGTTTTTT. This gives the protein CASNLQGGELFF.

The V call is TRBV4-1, the J call TRBJ2-1; 10 bases map to TRBD1. CDR3 length: 18 residues. Germline V gene sequence: CDR1 MGHRA, CDR2 YSYEKL. V dropped 4 bases and J dropped 5; count of bases not matched to a gene: 14. For the CDR3, the DNA is TGCGCCAGCAGCCTCCTTTTCCAAGCCGGGACAGGGGACAATGAGCAGTTCTTC. This gives the protein CASSLLFQAGTGDNEQFF.

This clonotype came up many times. The J gene is TRBJ2-7, the V gene TRBV29-1, with a possible D match to TRBD1 (6 bases). CDR1 is SQVTM and CDR2 is ANQGSEA in the germline V gene. The CDR3 runs to 12 residues. With 7 bases removed from V and 1 base from J, the gap between germline ends came to 11 bases. This chain's CDR3 is CSAGQGSYEQYF. The CDR3 coding sequence is TGCAGCGCCGGGCAGGGGTCCTACGAGCAGTACTTC.

V gene TRBV10-2 combines with J gene TRBJ2-7; D ambiguous. V was trimmed by 0 bases and J by 2 bases, leaving 8 bases between them. Germline CDR1 WSHSY, CDR2 SAAADI. The CDR3 has 14 residues. CDR3 protein: CASSESERPYEQYF. For the CDR3, the DNA is TGCGCCAGCAGTGAGTCGGAGAGACCCTACGAGCAGTACTTC.

A note on this clonotype: A far bigger clonotype differs at one base, so this is likely a read error. The rearrangement links TRBV7-2 to TRBJ1-1; D is ambiguous. Trimming pared 3 bases from V and 6 bases from J, leaving 11 bases between. Germline V gene sequence: CDR1 SGHTA, CDR2 FQGNSA. The CDR3 is made up of 13 amino acids. The CDR3 DNA follows: TGTGCCAGCAGCTTTGCCCGTACTGCTGAAGCTTTCTTT. It yields the protein CASSFARTAEAFF.

As to this clonotype: A far larger clone is one nucleotide away, so this likely arose from a read error. The rearrangement uses TRBV10-3 and TRBJ2-1, with TRBD1 matching over 8 bases. The CDR3 runs 14 residues. Trimming at V came to 5 bases and at J to 10 bases, leaving 10 bases not matched to a gene. The V gene's germline CDR1 is ENHRY and CDR2 SYGVKD. The CDR3 loop reads CAISPDRGSNEQFF. The CDR3 DNA reads TGTGCCATCAGTCCAGACAGGGGCTCTAACGAGCAGTTCTTC.

There are many counts of this clonotype. The CDR3 sequence: CASSLVDRAVHEQYF. The CDR3 region has the DNA TGTGCCAGCAGCTTGGTGGACAGGGCTGTCCACGAGCAGTACTTC. The chain recombines TRBV5-6 with TRBJ2-7; 8 nucleotides align to TRBD1. Germline V lookup: CDR1 SGHDT, CDR2 YYEEEE. The V segment lost 0 bases and the J segment 5 bases; nucleotides outside the gene matches: 7. The CDR3 has 15 residues.

This chain links TRBV20-1 with TRBJ2-5, with 10 bases aligning to TRBD2. The V and J ends lost 3 bases and 5 bases, in that order; junction bases with no gene match: 6. Germline-derived CDR1 and CDR2 are DFQATT and SNEGSKA (reference sequence). CDR3 size: 14 residues. The CDR3 here is CSASASGGGETQYF. The CDR3 DNA sequence: TGCAGTGCTAGCGCTAGCGGGGGTGGGGAGACCCAGTACTTC.

In this sample, this clonotype turned up a few times. This chain joins TRBV7-2 and TRBJ2-1, with TRBD1 matching 7 bases. The CDR3 spans 15 residues. The junction had 11 bases not matched to a gene; V was cut back by 0 bases and J by 12 bases. Germline V CDR1 and CDR2: SGHTA, FQGNSA. The CDR3 nucleotides read TGTGCCAGCAGCTTAGCAGGGGGCAGGGCCCGGGGGCAGTTCTTC. Translated: CASSLAGGRARGQFF.